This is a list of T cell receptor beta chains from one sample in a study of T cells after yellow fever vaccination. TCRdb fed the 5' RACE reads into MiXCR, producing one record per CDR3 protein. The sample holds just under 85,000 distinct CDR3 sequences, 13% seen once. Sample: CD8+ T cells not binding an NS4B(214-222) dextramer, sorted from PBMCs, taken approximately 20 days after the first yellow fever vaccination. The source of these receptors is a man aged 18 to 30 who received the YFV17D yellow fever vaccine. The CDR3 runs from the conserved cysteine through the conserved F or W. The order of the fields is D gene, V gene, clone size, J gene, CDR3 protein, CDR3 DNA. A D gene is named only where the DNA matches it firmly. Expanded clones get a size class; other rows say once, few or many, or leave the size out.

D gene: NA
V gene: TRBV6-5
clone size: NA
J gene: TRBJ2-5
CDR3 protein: CASSYSRGAGVSETQYF
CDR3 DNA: TGTGCCAGCAGTTACTCGAGAGGGGCAGGAGTCAGTGAGACCCAGTACTTC

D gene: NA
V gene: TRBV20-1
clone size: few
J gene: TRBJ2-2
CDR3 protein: CSASTGSVTRELFF
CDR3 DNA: TGCAGTGCTAGTACAGGGAGCGTGACCAGGGAGCTGTTTTTT

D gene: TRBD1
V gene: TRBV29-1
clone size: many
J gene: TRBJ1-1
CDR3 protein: CSVDDRGTEAFF
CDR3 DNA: TGCAGCGTTGACGACAGGGGCACTGAAGCTTTCTTT

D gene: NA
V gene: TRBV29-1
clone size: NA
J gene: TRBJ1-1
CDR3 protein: CSVERNTEAFF
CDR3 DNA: TGCAGCGTTGAAAGGAACACTGAAGCTTTCTTT

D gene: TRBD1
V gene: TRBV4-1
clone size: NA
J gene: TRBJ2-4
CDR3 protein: CASSPWDSGTKNIQYF
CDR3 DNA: TGCGCCAGCAGCCCATGGGACAGTGGGACCAAAAACATTCAGTACTTC

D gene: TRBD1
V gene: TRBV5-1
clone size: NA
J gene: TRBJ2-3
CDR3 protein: CASSWGQVRLSTDTQYF
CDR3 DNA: TGCGCCAGCAGCTGGGGACAGGTCCGCCTCAGCACAGATACGCAGTATTTT

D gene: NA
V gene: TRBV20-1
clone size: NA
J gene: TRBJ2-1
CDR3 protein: CSASEGLLESFF
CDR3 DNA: TGCAGTGCTAGCGAGGGGCTTCTCGAGTCGTTCTTC

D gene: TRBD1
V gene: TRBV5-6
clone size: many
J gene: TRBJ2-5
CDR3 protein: CASRWHRAGTGVLETQYF
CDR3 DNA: TGTGCCAGCAGATGGCACCGTGCCGGGACAGGGGTATTGGAGACCCAGTACTTC

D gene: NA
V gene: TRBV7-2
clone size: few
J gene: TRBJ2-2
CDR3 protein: CASSLSSRSDTGELFF
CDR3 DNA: TGTGCCAGCAGCTTAAGTTCCAGGTCGGACACCGGGGAGCTGTTTTTT

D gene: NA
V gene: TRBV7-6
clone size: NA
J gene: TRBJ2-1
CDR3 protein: CASSEGGRFSYNEQFF
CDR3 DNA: TGTGCCAGCAGCGAAGGGGGTAGATTCTCCTACAATGAGCAGTTCTTC

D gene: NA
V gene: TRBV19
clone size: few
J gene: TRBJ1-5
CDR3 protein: CASSFGVSNQPQHF
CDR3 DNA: TGTGCCAGTAGTTTTGGGGTTAGCAATCAGCCCCAGCATTTT

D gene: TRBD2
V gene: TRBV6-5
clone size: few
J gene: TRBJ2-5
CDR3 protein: CASSSRLAGGLGETQYF
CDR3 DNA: TGTGCCAGCAGTTCCCGACTAGCGGGGGGCCTAGGGGAGACCCAGTACTTC

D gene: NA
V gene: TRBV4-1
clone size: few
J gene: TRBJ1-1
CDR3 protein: CASNAQGTVSSTEVFF
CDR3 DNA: TGCGCCAGCAACGCCCAGGGAACAGTATCGAGCACTGAAGTTTTCTTT

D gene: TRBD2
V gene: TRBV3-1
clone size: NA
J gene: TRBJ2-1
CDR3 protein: CASSQRTSYNEQFF
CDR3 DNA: TGTGCCAGCAGCCAAAGGACTAGCTACAATGAGCAGTTCTTC

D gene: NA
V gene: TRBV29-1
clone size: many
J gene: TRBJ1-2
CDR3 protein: CSVARAGLDYGYTF
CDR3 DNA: TGCAGCGTTGCCAGGGCAGGGCTGGACTATGGCTACACCTTC

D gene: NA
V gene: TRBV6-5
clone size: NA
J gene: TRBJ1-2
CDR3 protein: CASGYRVRLDGYTF
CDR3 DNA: TGTGCCAGCGGCTACAGGGTGCGGCTAGATGGCTACACCTTC

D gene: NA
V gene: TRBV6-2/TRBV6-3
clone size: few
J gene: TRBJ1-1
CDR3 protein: CASSLDRVDTEAFF
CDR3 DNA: TGTGCCAGCAGTCTCGATCGGGTCGACACTGAAGCTTTCTTT

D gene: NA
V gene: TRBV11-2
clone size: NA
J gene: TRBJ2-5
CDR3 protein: CASSHPPKTPNQETQYF
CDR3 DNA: TGTGCCAGCAGCCACCCCCCAAAGACCCCTAATCAAGAGACCCAGTACTTC

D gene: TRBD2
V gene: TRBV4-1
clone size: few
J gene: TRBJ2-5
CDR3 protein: CASSQDKRGGGKTQYF
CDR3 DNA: TGCGCCAGCAGCCAAGATAAGCGGGGGGGTGGGAAGACCCAGTACTTC

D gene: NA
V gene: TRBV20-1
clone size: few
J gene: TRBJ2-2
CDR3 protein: CSAPLTGELFF
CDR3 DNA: TGCAGTGCCCCACTAACCGGGGAGCTGTTTTTT

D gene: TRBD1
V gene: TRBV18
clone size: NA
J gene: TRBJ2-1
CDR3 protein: CASSHPGQGWYNEQFF
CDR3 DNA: TGTGCCAGCTCCCACCCGGGACAGGGATGGTACAATGAGCAGTTCTTC

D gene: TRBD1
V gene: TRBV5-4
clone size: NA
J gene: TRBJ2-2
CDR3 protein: CASSSEGAFTGELFF
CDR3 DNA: TGTGCCAGCAGCTCAGAGGGGGCCTTCACCGGGGAGCTGTTTTTT

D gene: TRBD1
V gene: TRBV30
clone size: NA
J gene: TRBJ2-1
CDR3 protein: CAWKVRDRIYNEQFF
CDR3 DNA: TGTGCCTGGAAAGTTAGGGACAGAATATACAATGAGCAGTTCTTC

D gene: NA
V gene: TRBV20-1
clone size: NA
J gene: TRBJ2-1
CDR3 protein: CSATDAFWGNEQFF
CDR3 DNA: TGCAGTGCTACCGACGCCTTTTGGGGCAATGAGCAGTTCTTC

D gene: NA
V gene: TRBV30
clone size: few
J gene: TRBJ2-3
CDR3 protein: CASETDTQYF
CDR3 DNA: TGTGCGTCGGAGACAGATACGCAGTATTTT

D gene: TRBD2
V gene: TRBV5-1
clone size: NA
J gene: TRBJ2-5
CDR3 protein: CASSLLAGVQETQYF
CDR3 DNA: TGCGCCAGCAGCTTACTAGCGGGGGTGCAAGAGACCCAGTACTTC

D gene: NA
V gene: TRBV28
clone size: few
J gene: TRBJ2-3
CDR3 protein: CASSLDNRSTDTQYF
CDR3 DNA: TGTGCCAGCAGTTTAGATAACCGAAGCACAGATACGCAGTATTTT

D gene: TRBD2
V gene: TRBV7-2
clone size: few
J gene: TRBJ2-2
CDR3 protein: CASSRTSGGPNTGELFF
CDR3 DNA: TGTGCCAGCAGCCGGACTAGCGGGGGCCCGAACACCGGGGAGCTGTTTTTT

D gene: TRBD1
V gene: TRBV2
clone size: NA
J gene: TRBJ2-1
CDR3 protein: CASSERGLISYNEQFF
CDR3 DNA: TGTGCCAGCAGTGAAAGGGGGCTGATTTCCTACAATGAGCAGTTCTTC

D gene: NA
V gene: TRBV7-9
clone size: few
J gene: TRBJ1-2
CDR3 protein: CASSPTDRYGYTF
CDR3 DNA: TGTGCCAGCAGCCCCACCGATAGATATGGCTACACCTTC

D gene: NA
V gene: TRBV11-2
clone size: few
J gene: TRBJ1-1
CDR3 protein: CASRTAEEAFF
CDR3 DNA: TGTGCCAGCAGGACAGCCGAAGAAGCTTTCTTT

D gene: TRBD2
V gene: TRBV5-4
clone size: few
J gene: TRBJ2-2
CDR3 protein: CASSLRGGTGELFF
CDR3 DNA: TGTGCCAGCAGCTTACGCGGGGGCACCGGGGAGCTGTTTTTT

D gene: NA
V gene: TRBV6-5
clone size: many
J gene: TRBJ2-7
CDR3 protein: CASSSDHYEQYF
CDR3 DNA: TGTGCCAGCAGCTCGGACCACTACGAGCAGTACTTC

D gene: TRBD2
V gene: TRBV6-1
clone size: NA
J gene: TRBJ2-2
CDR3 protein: CASSPLSMRGVWNTGELFF
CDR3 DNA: TGTGCCAGCAGCCCCCTTTCTATGCGGGGGGTTTGGAACACCGGGGAGCTGTTTTTT

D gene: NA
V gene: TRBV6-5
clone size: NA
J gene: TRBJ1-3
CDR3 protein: CASSYKVISGNTIYF
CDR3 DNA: TGTGCCAGCAGTTATAAGGTGATCTCTGGAAACACCATATATTTT

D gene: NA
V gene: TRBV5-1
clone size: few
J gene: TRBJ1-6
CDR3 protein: CASSLELRGAGSPLHF
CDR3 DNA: TGCGCCAGCAGCTTGGAATTACGAGGGGCGGGTTCACCCCTCCACTTT

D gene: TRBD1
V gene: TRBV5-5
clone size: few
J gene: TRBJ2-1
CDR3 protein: CASSPWDRDNEQFF
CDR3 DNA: TGTGCCAGCAGCCCCTGGGACAGGGACAATGAGCAGTTCTTC

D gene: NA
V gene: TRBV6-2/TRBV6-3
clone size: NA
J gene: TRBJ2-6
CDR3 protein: CASIKGPGPFSGANVLTF
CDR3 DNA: TGTGCCAGCATTAAGGGCCCGGGGCCGTTCTCTGGGGCCAACGTCCTGACTTTC

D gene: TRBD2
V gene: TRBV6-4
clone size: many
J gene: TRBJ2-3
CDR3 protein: CASSASGESDTQYF
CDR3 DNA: TGTGCCAGCAGCGCTAGCGGGGAGTCAGATACGCAGTATTTT

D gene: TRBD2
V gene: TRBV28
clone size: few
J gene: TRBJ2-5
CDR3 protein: CASSPGEGSVETQYF
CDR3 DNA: TGTGCCAGCAGCCCCGGGGAGGGCTCGGTGGAGACCCAGTACTTC

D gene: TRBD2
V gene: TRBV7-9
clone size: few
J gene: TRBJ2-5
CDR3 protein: CASSTRTSGLEETQYF
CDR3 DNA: TGTGCCAGCAGCACTCGGACTAGCGGGCTGGAAGAGACCCAGTACTTC

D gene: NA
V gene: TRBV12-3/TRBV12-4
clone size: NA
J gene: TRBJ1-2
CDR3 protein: CASSVQGQDYGYTF
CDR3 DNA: TGTGCCAGCAGTGTACAGGGTCAAGACTATGGCTACACCTTC

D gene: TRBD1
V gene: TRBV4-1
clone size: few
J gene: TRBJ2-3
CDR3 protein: CASSQQDRDTDTQYF
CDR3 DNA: TGCGCCAGCAGCCAACAGGACAGGGACACAGATACGCAGTATTTT

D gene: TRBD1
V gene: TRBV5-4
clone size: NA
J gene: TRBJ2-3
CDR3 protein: CASSLVTGADTQYF
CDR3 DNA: TGTGCCAGCAGCTTGGTCACAGGGGCAGATACGCAGTATTTT

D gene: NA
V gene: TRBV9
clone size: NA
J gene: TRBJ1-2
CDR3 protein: CASSEATGLGGYTF
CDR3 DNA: TGTGCCAGCAGCGAAGCGACAGGTTTGGGTGGCTACACCTTC

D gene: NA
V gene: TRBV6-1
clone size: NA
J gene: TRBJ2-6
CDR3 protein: CASRLRQPGANVLTF
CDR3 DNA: TGTGCCAGCAGGCTCCGACAGCCTGGGGCCAACGTCCTGACTTTC

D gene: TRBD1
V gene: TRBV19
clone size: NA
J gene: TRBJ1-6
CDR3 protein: CASSMGQGTNSPLHF
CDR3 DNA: TGTGCCAGTAGTATGGGACAGGGGACTAATTCACCCCTCCACTTT

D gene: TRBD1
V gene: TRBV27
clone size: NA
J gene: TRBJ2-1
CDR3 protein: CASSLPGTGAGEQFF
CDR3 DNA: TGTGCCAGCAGCCTTCCCGGGACAGGGGCGGGTGAGCAGTTCTTC

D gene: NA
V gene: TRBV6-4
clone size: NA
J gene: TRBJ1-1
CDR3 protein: CASSDGENTEAFF
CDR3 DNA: TGTGCCAGCAGTGACGGGGAGAACACTGAAGCTTTCTTT

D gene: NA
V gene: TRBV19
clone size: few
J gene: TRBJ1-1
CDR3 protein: CASLTGPNTEAFF
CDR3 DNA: TGTGCCAGCCTAACGGGGCCGAACACTGAAGCTTTCTTT

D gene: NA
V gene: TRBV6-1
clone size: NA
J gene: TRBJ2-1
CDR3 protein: CASTIGPAPNEQFF
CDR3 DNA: TGTGCCAGCACCATCGGGCCGGCACCCAATGAGCAGTTCTTC